Below, 23 T cell receptor beta chains from the same sample are listed, as sequenced in a study of T cells after yellow fever vaccination. TCRdb passed the 5' RACE reads through MiXCR, listing each CDR3 protein once. The profile shows under 500,000 distinct CDR3 sequences, approximately 18% of them singletons. Sample: PBMCs, taken before the yellow fever booster vaccination. Receptor source: a man younger than 35 who received the YFV17D yellow fever vaccine.

This clonotype was counted between two and nine times. The chain employs TRBV20-1 and TRBJ2-5; D is unresolved. There are 14 residues in the CDR3. The V and J ends lost 6 bases and 1 base respectively, with 15 bases between them. The germline CDR1 and CDR2 sequences are DFQATT and SNEGSKA (reference sequence). CDR3 protein: CSARNLGSQETQYF. CDR3 in DNA: TGCAGTGCCCGCAACTTGGGAAGCCAAGAGACCCAGTACTTC.

This clonotype was counted between two and nine times. The J gene is TRBJ2-5, the V gene TRBV27; TRBD2 is a possible D gene (7 bases). Deletions cut 4 bases from V and 4 bases from J, with 10 bases between. The germline V gene has CDR1 MNHEY and CDR2 SMNVEV (reference sequence). This CDR3 is 13 amino acids long. The CDR3 coding sequence is TGTGCCAGCAGTTGGGGGGGGCTAGAGACCCAGTACTTC. Protein sequence: CASSWGGLETQYF.

The CDR3 protein is CASSSGQAHSGANVLTF. As DNA, the CDR3 is TGTGCCAGCAGTTCGGGACAGGCCCACTCTGGGGCCAACGTCCTGACTTTC. The chain has TRBV6-2 or TRBV6-3 and TRBJ2-6; 8 bases match TRBD1. Trimming removed 4 bases from V and 0 bases from J; junction bases left unmatched: 5. The CDR3 runs 17 residues. CDR1 MNHEY and CDR2 SVGEGT come from the germline V gene.

The genes are TRBV20-1 and TRBJ1-2, with a tentative D call TRBD1 (6 bases). Germline CDR1 DFQATT, CDR2 SNEGSKA (reference sequence). Trimming took off 0 bases at V and 2 bases at J, with 10 bases between the two ends. The CDR3 contains 14 residues. The CDR3 nucleotides are TGCAGTGCTAGAGATGGGCAGGGGAACTATGGCTACACCTTC. This translates into CSARDGQGNYGYTF.

A single count supports this clonotype. CDR3 residues: CASSQMGTEGSFGYTF. The CDR3 DNA follows: TGCGCCAGCAGCCAAATGGGGACTGAAGGTTCGTTTGGCTACACCTTC. This chain connects TRBV4-3 to TRBJ1-2; D might be TRBD1 (5 bases). Germline-derived CDR1 and CDR2 are LGHNA and YSLEER. Trimming pared 2 bases from V and 7 bases from J, leaving 20 bases between. The CDR3 consists of 16 residues.

This clonotype was counted only a few times. The chain is built from TRBV29-1 and TRBJ2-3, with 10 bases fitting TRBD1. The germline gives CDR1 SQVTM, CDR2 ANQGSEA. With V trimmed by 3 bases and J by 7 bases, 7 bases remained unmatched. This CDR3 contains 14 residues. The CDR3 protein is CSVDPGQGTNTQYF. The CDR3, as DNA: TGCAGCGTTGACCCGGGACAGGGGACTAATACGCAGTATTTT.

The chain is built from TRBV9 and TRBJ1-2; no clear D gene. Germline loops: CDR1 SGDLS, CDR2 YYNGEE. CDR3 length: 16 residues. Trimming left V 4 bases short and J 6 bases short, with 22 bases between. CDR3 sequence (DNA): TGTGCCAGCAGCTTGGACTTGGGTCCCGTTCGCCATGGCTACACCTTC. This gives the protein CASSLDLGPVRHGYTF. Full variable domain (outside the CDR3, taken from reference TRBV9 and TRBJ1-2): DSGVTQTPKHLITATGQRVTLRCSPRSGDLSVYWYQQSLDQGLQFLIQYYNGEERAKGNILERFSAQQFPDLHSELNLSSLELGDSALYFCASSLDLGPVRHGYTFGSGTRLTVV.

The rearrangement uses TRBV20-1 and TRBJ2-3; weak D call: TRBD1 (5 bases). V was trimmed by 6 bases and J by 6 bases, leaving 13 bases between them. CDR3 length equals 12 residues. The germline V gene encodes CDR1 DFQATT and CDR2 SNEGSKA (reference sequence). The CDR3 loop reads CSAQGPGDTQYF. DNA for the CDR3: TGCAGTGCCCAGGGCCCCGGGGATACGCAGTATTTT.

This clonotype showed up many times. The chain couples TRBV5-1 to TRBJ2-5, with 9 bases lining up with TRBD1. CDR3 length: 14 amino acids. Germline CDR1 is SGHRS and CDR2 is YFSETQ. V was clipped by 4 bases and J by 7 bases; unmatched bases: 8. The CDR3 region is CASSLGTGQGTQYF. The CDR3 nucleotides are TGCGCCAGCAGCCTAGGGACAGGGCAGGGGACCCAGTACTTC.

Only a few counts were recorded for this clonotype. The V and J genes are TRBV18 and TRBJ1-1, with D maybe TRBD1 (5 bases). In germline, CDR1 is KGHSH, CDR2 LQKENI. CDR3 length: 13 amino acids. Trimming took off 3 bases at V and 5 bases at J, with 10 bases between the two ends. In nucleotides, the CDR3 is TGTGCCAGCTCACCCGCAGGGTATACTGAAGCTTTCTTT. Translating it yields CASSPAGYTEAFF.

The genes are TRBV4-3 and TRBJ2-7; 9 positions agree with TRBD1. V dropped 2 bases and J dropped 5; count of bases not matched to a gene: 4. CDR1 LGHNA and CDR2 YSLEER come from the germline V gene. The CDR3 is 14 residues long. The CDR3 loop reads CASSQRTGDDEQYF. The CDR3 nucleotides read TGCGCCAGCAGCCAACGGACAGGGGACGACGAGCAGTACTTC.

Only a few counts were recorded for this clonotype. The DNA of the CDR3 is TGTGCCAGCAGTTACAGGTTCGGGGTCGAGCAGTACTTC. This gives the protein CASSYRFGVEQYF. The rearrangement uses TRBV6-5 and TRBJ2-7; D perhaps matches TRBD2 (5 bases). V was cut by 2 bases and J by 6 bases, with 11 bases left in between. CDR3 length: 13 residues. From germline, CDR1 is MNHEY and CDR2 SVGAGI.

V is TRBV29-1 and J is TRBJ2-1; TRBD2 is a possible D gene (5 bases). Germline assignment: CDR1 SQVTM and CDR2 ANQGSEA. The CDR3 has 14 amino acids. V dropped 3 bases and J dropped 8 bases, with 17 bases sitting between them. As DNA, the CDR3 is TGCAGCGTTGATCTTGGACTTGGGAGTCATGAGCAGTTCTTC. This codes for CSVDLGLGSHEQFF.

This clonotype was detected a few times. The chain recombines TRBV20-1 with TRBJ2-3, with TRBD1 matching 9 bases. Germline assignment: CDR1 DFQATT and CDR2 SNEGSKA (reference sequence). V shed 0 bases and J 6 bases; nucleotides not matched to a gene: 7. The CDR3 extends over 15 amino acids. The CDR3 DNA follows: TGCAGTGCTAGAGAGCCATTACAGGGGGCCGATACGCAGTATTTT. Its translation is CSAREPLQGADTQYF.

This clonotype was recorded a few times. The chain employs TRBV27 and TRBJ1-5; perhaps TRBD1 as D (5 bases). CDR3 length: 13 residues. Germline lookup yields CDR1 MNHEY and CDR2 SMNVEV (reference sequence). The V end lost 0 bases, the J end lost 7 bases, and 7 bases lay between the germline ends. CDR3 bases: TGTGCCAGCAGTTTATCAGGGGAACAGCCCCAGCATTTT. Its protein is CASSLSGEQPQHF.

This clonotype was recorded once. The genes are TRBV11-2 and TRBJ1-1, with D hard to call. Trimming took off 4 bases at V and 7 bases at J, with 13 bases between the two ends. Germline V lookup: CDR1 SGHAT, CDR2 FQNNGV. This CDR3 is 13 amino acids long. The CDR3 protein is CASSSHVSREAFF. The CDR3 DNA is TGTGCCAGCAGCTCCCACGTTAGCCGTGAAGCTTTCTTT.

The CDR3 DNA reads as TGCGCCAGCAGCTTGGACGGACAGGGGGCCGATGAGCAGTTCTTC. Its translation: CASSLDGQGADEQFF. The chain is built from TRBV5-1 and TRBJ2-1; 11 bases agree with TRBD1. Germline loops: CDR1 SGHRS, CDR2 YFSETQ. This CDR3 is built from 15 residues. With 0 bases clipped from V and 8 bases from J, the junction kept 4 bases outside the gene matches. Combining the CDR3 with reference TRBV5-1 and TRBJ2-1 gives the whole variable domain KAGVTQTPRYLIKTRGQQVTLSCSPISGHRSVSWYQQTPGQGLQFLFEYFSETQRNKGNFPGRFSGRQFSNSRSEMNVSTLELGDSALYLCASSLDGQGADEQFFGPGTRLTVL.

This clonotype appeared many times. The V call is TRBV20-1, the J call TRBJ2-4, with D possibly being TRBD1 (6 bases). The V gene lost 3 bases and the J gene lost 3 bases, with 12 bases spanning the gap. The germline V gene has CDR1 DFQATT and CDR2 SNEGSKA (reference sequence). CDR3 size: 14 residues. In DNA form, the CDR3 reads TGCAGTGCTAGGCAGGGGTTAGGCAAAAACATTCAGTACTTC. This encodes CSARQGLGKNIQYF.

The V call is TRBV9, the J call TRBJ2-5, with D possibly TRBD1 on 6 matching bases. This CDR3 has 16 amino acids. The V gene's germline CDR1 is SGDLS and CDR2 YYNGEE. V lost 3 bases and J 2 bases, leaving 17 bases between the germline ends. The CDR3 coding sequence is TGTGCCAGCAGCGCCGGCCTACACAGGGTTCAAGAGACCCAGTACTTC. Amino acids: CASSAGLHRVQETQYF. The entire variable domain, with the rest obtained from reference TRBV9 and TRBJ2-5, is as follows: DSGVTQTPKHLITATGQRVTLRCSPRSGDLSVYWYQQSLDQGLQFLIQYYNGEERAKGNILERFSAQQFPDLHSELNLSSLELGDSALYFCASSAGLHRVQETQYFGPGTRLLVL.

This clonotype has just a few counts. The V gene is TRBV7-2, the J gene TRBJ2-3; 9 bases are shared with TRBD1. This CDR3 has 14 amino acids. The germline V gene has CDR1 SGHTA and CDR2 FQGNSA. V lost 5 bases to trimming and J lost 4 bases; unmatched junction nucleotides: 4. CDR3 residues: CASSPDRGADTQYF. The CDR3 DNA reads as TGTGCCAGCAGCCCGGACAGGGGAGCAGATACGCAGTATTTT.

J is TRBJ1-5 and V is TRBV6-2 or TRBV6-3; D gene unclear. The germline V gene encodes CDR1 MNHEY and CDR2 SVGEGT. Trimming stripped 7 bases from V and 0 bases from J, with 10 bases between. The CDR3 has 14 residues. The CDR3 here is CASTLRGSNQPQHF. In nucleotides, the CDR3 is TGTGCCAGCACTCTACGGGGTAGCAATCAGCCCCAGCATTTT.

The sample holds a few counts of this clonotype. The chain employs TRBV20-1 and TRBJ2-7; D is unclear. The CDR3 covers 11 residues. Germline V lookup: CDR1 DFQATT, CDR2 SNEGSKA (reference sequence). Trimming removed 1 base at V and 3 bases at J, with 4 bases between. The CDR3 DNA follows: TGCAGTGCTAGAGGTGTCTACGAGCAGTACTTC. Residues: CSARGVYEQYF.

This clonotype was counted many times. V and J are TRBV18 and TRBJ1-1; D not resolved. The CDR3 has 13 amino acids. The V gene's germline CDR1 is KGHSH and CDR2 LQKENI. V was shortened by 0 bases and J by 0 bases, with 2 bases between the two germline ends. The CDR3 region has the DNA TGTGCCAGCTCACCACCGGTGAACACTGAAGCTTTCTTT. It specifies CASSPPVNTEAFF.